This T cell receptor beta chain was identified during a study of blood T cell repertoires in COVID-19. The CDR3 has 16 residues. V was pared by 3 bases and J by 1 base, with 13 bases between. Looked up from germline, CDR1 is SNHLY and CDR2 is FYNNEI. This table comes from immunoSEQ multiplex PCR, and its TCRdb copy is limited to in-frame clones, with some not included. This sample has under 150,000 clones, with roughly 85% found just once. The sample comprised PBMCs or T cells enriched from blood (not recorded which). This chain connects TRBV2 to TRBJ1-5; D not certain. This sequence originates from a woman aged 45-65 years who had recovered from COVID-19. The CDR3 reads CASSESRHSSNQPQHF. The CDR3 DNA sequence: TGTGCCAGCAGTGAGAGTAGACATTCGAGCAATCAGCCCCAGCATTTT.